This TCR beta chain was identified in a study of T cell repertoires in cytomegalovirus infection. About the study: Public TCR beta signatures were indicative of both CMV infection and a matching HLA type.

MiXCR was run by TCRdb on the reads, yielding one entry per CDR3 protein. The sample lists 650,000 to 900,000 distinct CDR3 sequences, roughly 33% occurring once. CDR3 size: 15 residues. The V gene's germline CDR1 is SEHNR and CDR2 FQNEAQ (reference sequence). Trimming took off 3 bases at V and 4 bases at J, with 15 bases between the two ends. The table lists this clonotype with many counts. Its antigen is currently unknown. The TCR sequence derives from a human donor in good health (CMV status not recorded). Some clones in this sample may be carry-over from other donors' samples. This rearrangement joins TRBV7-9 to TRBJ1-2; D unclear. Sequences were derived from cultured CD8+ T cells from PBMCs, sampled from culture after CMV antigen stimulation. In nucleotides, the CDR3 is TGTGCCAGCAGCTTGGGAGGACGTGAGTTCTATGGCTACACCTTC. This translates into CASSLGGREFYGYTF.